The 27 T cell receptor beta chains reported below all come from one sample, sequenced in a study of CD8 T cells in Susac syndrome. RNA totalling roughly 0.45 to 1 ug underwent reverse transcription with random hexamers. TCRdb re-called the immunoSEQ multiplex PCR reads through MiXCR, storing one row per CDR3 protein. The sample holds some 450,000 distinct CDR3 sequences, approximately 85% seen once. The sequenced sample consisted of CD8+ T cells from PBMCs. These receptors originate from a human donor with multiple sclerosis.

This sequence joins TRBV20-1 and TRBJ1-6, with D unresolved. CDR1 is DFQATT and CDR2 is SNEGSKA in the germline V gene (reference sequence). Trimming took off 1 base at V and 7 bases at J, with 14 bases between the two ends. The CDR3 has 15 amino acids. The CDR3 spells CSARGPQEDNSPLHF. The DNA for the CDR3 is TGCAGTGCTAGAGGACCCCAGGAGGACAATTCACCCCTCCACTTT.

The chain uses TRBV2 and TRBJ1-3; D gene uncertain. Germline V gene data show CDR1 as SNHLY and CDR2 as FYNNEI. V was clipped by 4 bases and J by 0 bases, with 7 bases between them. The CDR3 is made up of 14 amino acids. The CDR3 DNA is TGTGCCAGCAGTGCGGCGCCCTCTGGAAACACCATATATTTT. The encoded protein is CASSAAPSGNTIYF.

This chain links TRBV2 with TRBJ1-1; possible D gene TRBD1, 6 bases. Germline V gene data show CDR1 as SNHLY and CDR2 as FYNNEI. The V gene lost 4 bases and the J gene lost 0 bases, with 15 bases spanning the gap. The CDR3 is 16 amino acids. The CDR3 coding sequence is TGTGCCAGCAGTGGGTCAGGGGCAGACGTGAACACTGAAGCTTTCTTT. Protein product: CASSGSGADVNTEAFF.

The chain recombines TRBV20-1 with TRBJ1-1, with D perhaps TRBD1 (6 bases). CDR3 size: 12 residues. Between the trimmed V and J ends, which lost 2 bases and 7 bases, there was a span of 11 bases. Germline values: CDR1 DFQATT, CDR2 SNEGSKA (reference sequence). CDR3 sequence: CSARHQQGEAFF. The CDR3 DNA reads as TGCAGTGCTAGACACCAACAGGGTGAAGCTTTCTTT.

CDR3 loop: CASSRESAALAYEQYF. In DNA form, the CDR3 reads TGTGCCAGCAGCCGCGAGTCGGCAGCGCTAGCCTACGAGCAGTACTTC. The chain has TRBV28 and TRBJ2-7; D is ambiguous. The CDR3 extends over 16 amino acids. The V end lost 6 bases, the J end lost 2 bases, and 20 bases lay between the germline ends. CDR1 and CDR2 (germline): MDHEN, SYDVKM.

The CDR3 here is CASSLIAGAWEQYF. DNA for the CDR3: TGTGCCAGCAGTTTAATAGCGGGAGCGTGGGAGCAGTACTTC. This chain joins TRBV27 and TRBJ2-7; 9 bases map to TRBD2. Per the germline V gene, CDR1 is MNHEY and CDR2 is SMNVEV (reference sequence). CDR3 length: 14 residues. Trimming removed 2 bases from V and 7 bases from J; junction bases left unmatched: 6.

The rearrangement uses TRBV3-1 and TRBJ2-1; possible D gene TRBD1, 6 bases. The CDR3 covers 17 residues. Trimming took off 0 bases at V and 1 base at J, with 13 bases between the two ends. CDR1 is LGHDT, CDR2 YNNKEL, per germline (reference sequence). This CDR3 reads CASSQDQTGLSYNEQFF. The CDR3 nucleotides read TGTGCCAGCAGCCAAGATCAGACAGGCCTATCCTACAATGAGCAGTTCTTC.

The chain is built from TRBV2 and TRBJ2-3; D tentatively fits TRBD1 or TRBD2 (5 bases each). Germline V gene sequence: CDR1 SNHLY, CDR2 FYNNEI. The CDR3 has 14 residues. V lost 8 bases and J lost 2, with 14 bases in between. CDR3 loop: CASFWDRVTDTQYF. The CDR3 nucleotides read TGTGCCAGCTTCTGGGACCGGGTCACAGATACGCAGTATTTT. Drawing the rest from reference TRBV2 and TRBJ2-3, the complete variable domain is EPEVTQTPSHQVTQMGQEVILRCVPISNHLYFYWYRQILGQKVEFLVSFYNNEISEKSEIFDDQFSVERPDGSNFTLKIRSTKLEDSAMYFCASFWDRVTDTQYFGPGTRLTVL.

This clonotype appeared once. The V call is TRBV9, the J call TRBJ1-2, with a weak D call TRBD1 (6 bases). Trimming stripped 4 bases from V and 0 bases from J, with 22 bases between. CDR3 size: 18 residues. Germline-derived CDR1 and CDR2 are SGDLS and YYNGEE. The CDR3 is CASSPSGGQIPSNYGYTF. The CDR3 nucleotides are TGTGCCAGCAGCCCCTCTGGAGGACAGATTCCCTCTAACTATGGCTACACCTTC.

The chain links TRBV28 to TRBJ2-7; D remains unclear. CDR3 size: 12 residues. The germline V gene encodes CDR1 MDHEN and CDR2 SYDVKM. Trimming took off 8 bases at V and 5 bases at J, with 13 bases between the two ends. CDR3 residues: CASGLRSDEQYF. CDR3 nucleotide sequence: TGTGCCAGCGGATTACGGTCCGACGAGCAGTACTTC.

This clonotype showed up just a few times. V is TRBV28 and J is TRBJ2-7, with D uncertain. Between the trimmed V and J ends, which lost 3 bases and 5 bases, there was a span of 2 bases. The CDR3 contains 10 residues. Germline V gene lookup returns CDR1 MDHEN and CDR2 SYDVKM. DNA of the CDR3: TGTGCCAGCAGTTTCCACGAGCAGTACTTC. This gives the protein CASSFHEQYF.

The chain joins TRBV11-2 to TRBJ1-1; no clear D gene. The V end lost 2 bases, the J end lost 10 bases, and 14 bases lay between the germline ends. Germline values: CDR1 SGHAT, CDR2 FQNNGV. The CDR3 covers 13 residues. The CDR3 region is CASSLFFPEPAFF. CDR3 DNA: TGTGCCAGCAGCTTATTTTTCCCCGAGCCAGCTTTCTTT.

This clonotype appeared a single time. This rearrangement joins TRBV12-3 or TRBV12-4 to TRBJ2-3; D not resolved. The CDR3 is 14 amino acids. With 3 bases removed from V and 0 bases from J, the gap between germline ends came to 7 bases. CDR3 amino acids: CASSFPSSTDTQYF. The CDR3 DNA reads TGTGCCAGCAGTTTCCCGTCTAGCACAGATACGCAGTATTTT.

In its sample, this clonotype was seen once. The V gene is TRBV7-8, the J gene TRBJ2-1; 14 bases match TRBD2. The germline V gene encodes CDR1 SGHVS and CDR2 FQNEAQ. The CDR3 runs 21 residues. The V and J ends lost 4 bases and 0 bases, in that order; junction bases with no gene match: 14. This CDR3 is CASSYHRTSGGSRSSYNEQFF. The CDR3 DNA reads TGTGCCAGCAGCTACCACCGGACTAGCGGGGGGTCGAGGAGCTCCTACAATGAGCAGTTCTTC.

J is TRBJ2-1 and V is TRBV7-9; no definite D call. V was cut by 5 bases and J by 7 bases, with 15 bases left in between. CDR3 length equals 14 residues. Germline V lookup: CDR1 SEHNR, CDR2 FQNEAQ (reference sequence). DNA for the CDR3: TGTGCCAGCAGCCCCCCCCCAACAGTTAATGAGCAGTTCTTC. Encoded protein: CASSPPPTVNEQFF.

This clonotype is a singleton in its sample. This chain connects TRBV29-1 to TRBJ2-1; a weak D match, TRBD2 (6 bases). The CDR3 has 12 residues. CDR1 is SQVTM and CDR2 is ANQGSEA in the germline V gene. The V end lost 8 bases, the J end lost 7 bases, and 15 bases lay between the germline ends. CDR3: CSFSGLGNEQFF. The CDR3 nucleotides are TGCAGCTTTAGCGGTTTGGGAAATGAGCAGTTCTTC.

The chain combines TRBV5-6 with TRBJ1-6, with a tentative D call TRBD1 (5 bases). Per the germline V gene, CDR1 is SGHDT and CDR2 is YYEEEE. V was shortened by 3 bases and J by 0 bases, with 19 bases between the two germline ends. This CDR3 has 19 residues. CDR3 nucleotide sequence: TGTGCCAGCAGCTCCGGCCAGGGACCGACGTTCTCCTATAATTCACCCCTCCACTTT. Protein: CASSSGQGPTFSYNSPLHF.

The genes are TRBV28 and TRBJ1-2; perhaps TRBD1 as D (6 bases). Trimming shortened V by 5 bases and J by 4 bases, and 20 bases separated the two germline ends. The CDR3 loop spans 16 amino acids. CDR1 is MDHEN and CDR2 is SYDVKM in the germline V gene. CDR3: CASSTRGSSLFYGYTF. The CDR3 DNA sequence: TGTGCCAGCAGTACCAGGGGATCCTCCCTTTTCTATGGCTACACCTTC.

The gene calls are TRBV20-1 and TRBJ2-3; no clear D gene. The CDR3 runs to 11 residues. The germline CDR1 and CDR2 sequences are DFQATT and SNEGSKA (reference sequence). V gave up 3 bases and J gave up 3 bases, with 4 bases separating them. The CDR3 reads CSASGTDTQYF. The CDR3 DNA reads TGCAGTGCTAGTGGAACAGATACGCAGTATTTT.

As concerns this clonotype: A read error may produce the germline difference seen at one junction end. The V and J genes are TRBV12-3 or TRBV12-4 and TRBJ2-1; 11 bases map to TRBD2. CDR3 length: 13 residues. The CDR3 coding sequence is TGTGACAGCTCTAGCGGGGGGTTTAATGAGCAGTTCTTC. Its translation: CDSSSGGFNEQFF.

A few counts support this clonotype. This sequence joins TRBV6-1 and TRBJ2-1; perhaps TRBD2 as D (5 bases). V lost 11 bases and J lost 1, with 12 bases in between. The CDR3 consists of 13 residues. Germline V gives CDR1 MNHNS, CDR2 SASEGT. The CDR3 DNA reads as TGTGCCTCTTTCGGGGTGTCCTACAATGAGCAGTTCTTC. Protein sequence: CASFGVSYNEQFF.

This chain uses TRBV4-1 with TRBJ1-1; 7 positions match TRBD1. This CDR3 has 18 residues. Germline CDR1 MGHRA, CDR2 YSYEKL. Losses at the gene ends were 0 bases for V and 0 bases for J; bases not matched to a gene: 10. CDR3 nucleotide sequence: TGCGCCAGCAGCCAAGATTCGACAGGGATCAACATGAACACTGAAGCTTTCTTT. This sequence encodes CASSQDSTGINMNTEAFF.

The chain uses TRBV6-5 and TRBJ2-5; D unclear. The ends were cut back, 1 base at V and 2 bases at J, with 11 bases in the middle. The germline gives CDR1 MNHEY, CDR2 SVGAGI. The CDR3 runs to 15 residues. CDR3 DNA sequence: TGTGCCAGCAGTTACTTTGCAGGCCAACAAGAGACCCAGTACTTC. As protein: CASSYFAGQQETQYF.

The V gene is TRBV5-6, the J gene TRBJ1-5; TRBD1 matches at 8 bases. V was clipped by 4 bases and J by 1 base; unmatched bases: 4. CDR1 and CDR2 from the germline V gene are SGHDT and YYEEEE. The CDR3 is 15 amino acids. This CDR3 reads CASSVYRGSNQPQHF. DNA of the CDR3: TGTGCCAGCAGCGTGTACAGGGGGAGCAATCAGCCCCAGCATTTT. Combining the CDR3 with reference TRBV5-6 and TRBJ1-5 gives the whole variable domain DAGVTQSPTHLIKTRGQQVTLRCSPKSGHDTVSWYQQALGQGPQFIFQYYEEEERQRGNFPDRFSGHQFPNYSSELNVNALLLGDSALYLCASSVYRGSNQPQHFGDGTRLSIL.

This chain connects TRBV6-1 to TRBJ2-2, with unresolved D. V shed 1 base and J shed 3 bases, with 12 bases lying between them. This CDR3 region has 16 residues. Germline lookup yields CDR1 MNHNS and CDR2 SASEGT. The CDR3 nucleotides are TGTGCCAGCAGTGAAGGGGGTAGGGTCGACACCGGGGAGCTGTTTTTT. As protein: CASSEGGRVDTGELFF.

The table lists this clonotype with a few counts. V is TRBV9 and J is TRBJ1-5; D is possibly TRBD1 (5 bases). The V end lost 0 bases, the J end lost 0 bases, and 7 bases lay between the germline ends. The germline CDR1 and CDR2 sequences are SGDLS and YYNGEE. The length of the CDR3 is 15 residues. CDR3: CASSVDGGSNQPQHF. For the CDR3, the DNA is TGTGCCAGCAGCGTAGATGGGGGTAGCAATCAGCCCCAGCATTTT.

The chain carries TRBV5-6 and TRBJ1-1; D gene unclear. Germline values: CDR1 SGHDT, CDR2 YYEEEE. The CDR3 consists of 13 residues. Trimming cost V 4 bases and J 1 base, with 8 bases left between them. The CDR3 DNA is TGTGCCAGCAGCCCCGAATCGAACACTGAAGCTTTCTTT. Amino acid sequence: CASSPESNTEAFF.